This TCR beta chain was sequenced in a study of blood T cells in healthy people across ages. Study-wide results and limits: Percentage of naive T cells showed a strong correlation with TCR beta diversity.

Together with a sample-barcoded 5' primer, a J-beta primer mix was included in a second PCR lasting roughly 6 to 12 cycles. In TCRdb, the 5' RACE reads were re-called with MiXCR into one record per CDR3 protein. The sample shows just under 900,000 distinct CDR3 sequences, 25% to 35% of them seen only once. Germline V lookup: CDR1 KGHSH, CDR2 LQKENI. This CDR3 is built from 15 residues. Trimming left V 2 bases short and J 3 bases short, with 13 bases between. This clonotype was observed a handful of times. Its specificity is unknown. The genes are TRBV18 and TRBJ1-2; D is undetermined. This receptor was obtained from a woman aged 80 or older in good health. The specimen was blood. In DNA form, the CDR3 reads TGTGCCAGCTCACCAGCATCCGGCGCGGACTATGGCTACACCTTC. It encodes CASSPASGADYGYTF. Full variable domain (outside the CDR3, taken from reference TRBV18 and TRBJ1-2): NAGVMQNPRHLVRRRGQEARLRCSPMKGHSHVYWYRQLPEEGLKFMVYLQKENIIDESGMPKERFSAEFPKEGPSILRIQQVVRGDSAAYFCASSPASGADYGYTFGSGTRLTVV.